The 12 T cell receptor beta chains below all came from one sample that was sequenced in a study of blood T cell repertoires in COVID-19 (dated by TCRdb to between 2020 and 2021). Receptor amplification or capture employed the immunoSEQ multiplex PCR assay. TCRdb stores this immuneACCESS table with in-frame sequences only. Part of the clones is absent; in the studies checked, under half of the shortfall reflects unresolved V genes, and no reason is known for the rest. The sample profile shows 60,000 to 70,000 clones; roughly 84% of them were found once. 7.5% to 9% of the sample is taken by the ten largest. Specimen: peripheral blood. Receptors were obtained from a middle-aged man with active COVID-19.

This chain uses TRBV9 with TRBJ2-7; TRBD2 agrees at 8 bases. Trimming at V came to 3 bases and at J to 7 bases, leaving 9 bases not matched to a gene. This CDR3 is 14 amino acids long. Germline CDR1 is SGDLS and CDR2 is YYNGEE. CDR3 in amino acids: CASSGTHGGEEQYF. CDR3 DNA: TGTGCCAGCAGCGGGACCCACGGGGGGGAGGAGCAGTACTTC.

This chain uses TRBV7-6 with TRBJ2-7; 14 nucleotides align to TRBD2. The CDR3 has 16 residues. Germline V gives CDR1 SGHVS, CDR2 FNYEAQ. The ends lost 5 bases at V and 0 bases at J; junction bases unmatched: 3. In nucleotides, the CDR3 is TGTGCCAGCAGCCCGGGGACTAGCGGGAGCTCCTACGAGCAGTACTTC. It is translated as CASSPGTSGSSYEQYF.

The rearrangement links TRBV19 to TRBJ2-1, with 8 bases identical to TRBD1. The CDR3 extends over 15 amino acids. Germline V gene data show CDR1 as LNHDA and CDR2 as SQIVND (reference sequence). V shed 2 bases and J 3 bases; nucleotides not matched to a gene: 3. The CDR3 region is CASSIIGQGYNEQFF. CDR3 bases: TGTGCCAGTAGTATAATAGGACAGGGCTACAATGAGCAGTTCTTC.

This clone was picked up one time. V gene TRBV5-5 combines with J gene TRBJ1-2, with D hard to call. V shed 2 bases and J shed 1 base, with 6 bases lying between them. CDR1 and CDR2 (germline): SGHKS, YYEKEE (reference sequence). The CDR3 consists of 13 residues. CDR3 bases: TGTGCCAGCAGCTTTTTATTTAACTATGGCTACACCTTC. This gives the protein CASSFLFNYGYTF.

The chain combines TRBV18 with TRBJ2-7, with D possibly matching TRBD1 (5 bases). The CDR3 is 14 amino acids. From germline, CDR1 is KGHSH and CDR2 LQKENI. V lost 3 bases and J 1 base, leaving 10 bases between the germline ends. In DNA form, the CDR3 reads TGTGCCAGCTCACCGGGGCCTGCTTCCTACGAGCAGTACTTC. Amino acid sequence: CASSPGPASYEQYF.

This clone appeared a few times. This chain links TRBV4-3 with TRBJ2-3, with TRBD2 identical over 9 bases. There are 16 residues in the CDR3. CDR1 and CDR2 from the germline V gene are LGHNA and YSLEER. V lost 3 bases to trimming and J lost 4 bases; unmatched junction nucleotides: 8. The CDR3 loop is CASSQIPGLASDTQYF. Here the CDR3 DNA reads TGCGCCAGCAGCCAGATTCCGGGACTAGCTTCAGATACGCAGTATTTT.

This chain connects TRBV9 to TRBJ1-2; TRBD1 is a possible D gene (6 bases). The CDR3 is 15 residues long. V lost 3 bases to trimming and J lost 4 bases, with 16 bases between them. Germline CDR1 is SGDLS and CDR2 is YYNGEE. The CDR3 sequence: CASSGPDRTIYGYTF. In DNA, the CDR3 is TGTGCCAGCAGCGGCCCGGACAGAACTATCTATGGCTACACCTTC.

J is TRBJ2-7 and V is TRBV5-1; D is possibly TRBD2 (7 bases). With 7 bases removed from V and 5 bases from J, the gap between germline ends came to 16 bases. Germline values: CDR1 SGHRS, CDR2 YFSETQ. This CDR3 contains 13 residues. CDR3 amino acids: CASSTTGGHEQYF. DNA for the CDR3: TGCGCCAGCTCCACGACGGGGGGCCACGAGCAGTACTTC.

The genes are TRBV30 and TRBJ2-7; 8 bases match TRBD2. The CDR3 totals 13 residues. The V gene end was trimmed by 2 bases and the J gene end by 6 bases; junction bases not matched to a gene: 6. The germline V gene has CDR1 GTSNPN and CDR2 SVGIG (reference sequence). The CDR3 bases are TGTGCCTGGAGTCGACAAGGGACTAGCGAGCAGTACTTC. Residues: CAWSRQGTSEQYF. The complete variable domain, with remaining parts taken from reference TRBV30 and TRBJ2-7, reads SQTIHQWPATLVQPVGSPLSLECTVEGTSNPNLYWYRQAAGRGLQLLFYSVGIGQISSEVPQNLSASRPQDRQFILSSKKLLLSDSGFYLCAWSRQGTSEQYFGPGTRLTVT.

This clone has a single count. This chain links TRBV5-1 with TRBJ1-1, with 12 bases that match TRBD1. Germline CDR1 SGHRS, CDR2 YFSETQ. The CDR3 sequence is 16 residues long. Trimming cost V 4 bases and J 3 bases; bases outside gene matches: 7. CDR3 loop: CASSGGQGAWDTEAFF. The CDR3 coding sequence is TGCGCCAGCAGCGGGGGACAGGGGGCGTGGGACACTGAAGCTTTCTTT.

The rearrangement joins TRBV4-1 to TRBJ2-3, with 7 bases identical to TRBD2. CDR1 and CDR2 (germline): MGHRA, YSYEKL. This CDR3 contains 14 residues. Trimming took 3 bases from V and 1 from J; bases not matched to a gene: 1. The DNA for the CDR3 is TGCGCCAGCAGCCACAGCGGGGGCACAGATACGCAGTATTTT. Encoded protein: CASSHSGGTDTQYF.

The chain links TRBV29-1 to TRBJ1-4; D is unclear. The CDR3 has 10 residues. The germline V gene has CDR1 SQVTM and CDR2 ANQGSEA. Trimming took off 6 bases at V and 6 bases at J, with 5 bases between the two ends. CDR3 sequence: CSVYYEKLFF. The DNA of the CDR3 is TGCAGCGTCTACTATGAAAAACTGTTTTTT.